One and the same sample provided the 28 T cell receptor beta chains below, sequenced in a study of graft-versus-host responses after intestinal transplantation. The antigens these receptors bind are not known. The protocol was immunoSEQ multiplex PCR, while the TCRdb copy is restricted to in-frame clones and leaves out a portion. The sample holds about 120,000 clones, just under 95% seen once. Sequencing used unstimulated CD4+ T cells sorted from spleen or lymph node cells, obtained before intestinal transplant. All receptors derive from a human donor who received an intestinal transplant.

This chain connects TRBV27 to TRBJ2-2; no clear D. V lost 6 bases and J 8 bases, leaving 16 bases between the germline ends. The V gene's germline CDR1 is MNHEY and CDR2 SMNVEV (reference sequence). This CDR3 has 14 amino acids. CDR3 in amino acids: CASSPRRIQGELFF. In nucleotides, the CDR3 is TGTGCCAGCAGCCCGCGGCGCATCCAGGGGGAGCTGTTTTTT.

This chain connects TRBV18 to TRBJ2-7, with 10 nucleotides matching TRBD1. The CDR3 loop spans 14 amino acids. V shed 1 base and J 5 bases; nucleotides not matched to a gene: 2. Germline CDR1 KGHSH, CDR2 LQKENI. CDR3 DNA: TGTGCCAGCTCACCACAGGGACAGGGGAACGAGCAGTACTTC. Translation: CASSPQGQGNEQYF. Based on the CDR3 plus reference TRBV18 and TRBJ2-7, the full variable domain is NAGVMQNPRHLVRRRGQEARLRCSPMKGHSHVYWYRQLPEEGLKFMVYLQKENIIDESGMPKERFSAEFPKEGPSILRIQQVVRGDSAAYFCASSPQGQGNEQYFGPGTRLTVT.

The chain has TRBV29-1 and TRBJ2-3; TRBD2 matches at 10 bases. The germline V gene has CDR1 SQVTM and CDR2 ANQGSEA. The CDR3 contains 14 residues. Trimming cost V 0 bases and J 5 bases; bases outside gene matches: 2. CDR3 amino acids: CSVEEGLALDTQYF. CDR3 sequence (DNA): TGCAGCGTTGAAGAGGGACTAGCGTTAGATACGCAGTATTTT.

The chain carries TRBV5-1 and TRBJ2-2; maybe TRBD2 (7 bases). CDR1 SGHRS and CDR2 YFSETQ come from the germline V gene. The CDR3 totals 16 residues. The V gene lost 4 bases and the J gene lost 7 bases, with 20 bases spanning the gap. CDR3 sequence (DNA): TGCGCCAGCAGCCCAACGAGGGGGAGGGCCGGCGGGGAGCTGTTTTTT. Amino acid sequence: CASSPTRGRAGGELFF. Supplemented by reference TRBV5-1 and TRBJ2-2, the full variable domain reads KAGVTQTPRYLIKTRGQQVTLSCSPISGHRSVSWYQQTPGQGLQFLFEYFSETQRNKGNFPGRFSGRQFSNSRSEMNVSTLELGDSALYLCASSPTRGRAGGELFFGEGSRLTVL.

V is TRBV6-1 and J is TRBJ2-7, with 10 nucleotides matching TRBD1. This CDR3 is 14 amino acids long. With 5 bases clipped from V and 3 bases from J, the junction kept 4 bases outside the gene matches. Per the germline V gene, CDR1 is MNHNS and CDR2 is SASEGT. As DNA, the CDR3 is TGTGCCAGCAGTTCAAGGACAGGGGGCTACGAGCAGTACTTC. Residues: CASSSRTGGYEQYF.

The V call is TRBV9, the J call TRBJ2-1; 7 nucleotides match TRBD2. This CDR3 has 15 amino acids. Germline values: CDR1 SGDLS, CDR2 YYNGEE. Trimming cost V 0 bases and J 1 base; bases outside gene matches: 1. In DNA form, the CDR3 reads TGTGCCAGCAGCGTAGGCGGGAGATCCTACAATGAGCAGTTCTTC. Translation gives CASSVGGRSYNEQFF.

This chain joins TRBV4-2 and TRBJ1-5; D is undetermined. There are 15 residues in the CDR3. Trimming cost V 0 bases and J 0 bases, with 6 bases left between them. CDR1 and CDR2 from the germline V gene are LGHNA and YNFKEQ. CDR3 sequence reads: CASSQDRVSNQPQHF. CDR3 nucleotides: TGTGCCAGCAGCCAAGATAGAGTTAGCAATCAGCCCCAGCATTTT.

The chain carries TRBV28 and TRBJ2-5; 8 nucleotides agree with TRBD2. Per the germline V gene, CDR1 is MDHEN and CDR2 is SYDVKM. V shed 6 bases and J 7 bases; nucleotides not matched to a gene: 16. The CDR3 covers 16 residues. The CDR3, as DNA: TGTGCCAGCAGCCCCCCCAGCGGGAGAACGGGGGTGACCCAGTACTTC. It specifies CASSPPSGRTGVTQYF. Complete variable domain (other parts from reference TRBV28 and TRBJ2-5): DVKVTQSSRYLVKRTGEKVFLECVQDMDHENMFWYRQDPGLGLRLIYFSYDVKMKEKGDIPEGYSVSREKKERFSLILESASTNQTSMYLCASSPPSGRTGVTQYFGPGTRLLVL.

The chain couples TRBV4-1 to TRBJ2-1; no reliable D call. Germline lookup yields CDR1 MGHRA and CDR2 YSYEKL. Deletions cut 1 base from V and 2 bases from J, with 12 bases between. The CDR3 is made up of 16 amino acids. As DNA, the CDR3 is TGCGCCAGCAGCCAAGGTAGGGCGATACCCTACAATGAGCAGTTCTTC. This translates into CASSQGRAIPYNEQFF.

This clone was seen only once. The rearrangement links TRBV11-1 to TRBJ2-3; 9 nucleotides agree with TRBD2. The CDR3 is 15 residues long. After removal of 8 bases from V and 3 bases from J, the junction contained 9 bases not matched to a gene. Germline loops: CDR1 SGHAT, CDR2 FQDESV (reference sequence). This CDR3 reads CASGLSGSLTDTQYF. CDR3 in DNA: TGTGCCAGCGGCCTTAGCGGGAGTTTGACAGATACGCAGTATTTT.

This sequence joins TRBV18 and TRBJ2-7, with unresolved D. V lost 6 bases and J lost 4, with 13 bases in between. Germline V lookup: CDR1 KGHSH, CDR2 LQKENI. This CDR3 comprises 13 residues. In nucleotides, the CDR3 is TGTGCCAGCTCCCACGGGTGGACGTACGAGCAGTACTTC. Translating it yields CASSHGWTYEQYF.

This clone was detected only once. The chain is built from TRBV29-1 and TRBJ1-1; D is unresolved. The CDR3 has 12 amino acids. Trimming pared 4 bases from V and 3 bases from J, leaving 9 bases between. Germline values: CDR1 SQVTM, CDR2 ANQGSEA. The CDR3 sequence: CSVGPVDTEAFF. The CDR3 DNA reads TGCAGCGTTGGTCCAGTCGACACTGAAGCTTTCTTT.

The chain is built from TRBV19 and TRBJ1-4, with D possibly TRBD1 on 5 matching bases. The CDR3 covers 16 residues. Germline loops: CDR1 LNHDA, CDR2 SQIVND (reference sequence). Trimming removed 8 bases at V and 2 bases at J, with 18 bases between. CDR3 region: CASRLGPAATNEKLFF. The CDR3, as DNA: TGTGCCAGTCGTTTGGGACCGGCGGCTACTAATGAAAAACTGTTTTTT.

V is TRBV5-1 and J is TRBJ2-7, with D perhaps matching TRBD1 or TRBD2 (5 bases each). The CDR3 extends over 14 amino acids. Germline CDR1 SGHRS, CDR2 YFSETQ. V lost 2 bases and J lost 2, with 11 bases in between. CDR3 protein: CASSFGGATYEQYF. In DNA form, the CDR3 reads TGCGCCAGCAGCTTTGGGGGAGCAACCTACGAGCAGTACTTC.

The chain joins TRBV20-1 to TRBJ2-7; D is uncertain. Trimming took off 3 bases at V and 6 bases at J, with 9 bases between the two ends. The CDR3 is made up of 11 amino acids. Germline V gene data show CDR1 as DFQATT and CDR2 as SNEGSKA (reference sequence). CDR3 in DNA: TGCAGTGCTAGCTCCTCATCCGAGCAGTACTTC. As protein: CSASSSSEQYF.

The chain has TRBV5-4 and TRBJ1-5; possibly TRBD1 for D (5 bases). The CDR3 consists of 15 residues. Deletions cut 0 bases from V and 2 bases from J, with 9 bases between. The germline gives CDR1 SGHNT, CDR2 YYREEE (reference sequence). The CDR3 coding sequence is TGTGCCAGCAGCTTGGGGGGGAAGGGCAATCAGCCCCAGCATTTT. It yields the protein CASSLGGKGNQPQHF.

V gene TRBV6-1 combines with J gene TRBJ2-1, with 7 bases lining up with TRBD2. V lost 7 bases to trimming and J lost 3 bases; unmatched junction nucleotides: 9. Germline V gene lookup returns CDR1 MNHNS and CDR2 SASEGT. CDR3 length equals 15 residues. The CDR3 is CASTLEASGYNEQFF. The CDR3, as DNA: TGTGCCAGCACATTAGAGGCTAGCGGCTACAATGAGCAGTTCTTC.

The chain links TRBV5-1 to TRBJ2-6; tentatively, D is TRBD2 (5 bases). V gave up 4 bases and J gave up 0 bases, with 11 bases separating them. The CDR3 has 16 amino acids. Germline CDR1 SGHRS, CDR2 YFSETQ. CDR3: CASSPPGNSGANVLTF. The CDR3 nucleotides are TGCGCCAGCAGCCCCCCCGGGAACTCTGGGGCCAACGTCCTGACTTTC.

CDR3 protein: CASSLQGKKLFF. The CDR3 DNA reads as TGTGCCAGCAGTCTACAGGGGAAAAAACTGTTTTTT. The chain uses TRBV28 and TRBJ1-4; TRBD1 matches 7 bases. Trimming took 5 bases from V and 9 from J; bases not matched to a gene: 3. CDR3 length: 12 amino acids. Germline V lookup: CDR1 MDHEN, CDR2 SYDVKM.

V usage is TRBV14 and J usage is TRBJ2-3; D unresolved. V was shortened by 0 bases and J by 0 bases, with 16 bases between the two germline ends. CDR1 and CDR2 from the germline V gene are SGHDN and FVKESK. The CDR3 runs 18 residues. CDR3 protein: CASSQDTPTFHSTDTQYF. The CDR3 bases are TGTGCCAGCAGCCAAGACACCCCGACATTCCATAGCACAGATACGCAGTATTTT.

The J gene is TRBJ2-5, the V gene TRBV7-9; 9 bases align to TRBD2. CDR1 and CDR2 from the germline V gene are SEHNR and FQNEAQ (reference sequence). The CDR3 runs to 15 residues. Trimming removed 0 bases from V and 11 bases from J; junction bases left unmatched: 10. The CDR3 region has the DNA TGTGCCAGCAGCTTAGCTGCTAGCGGGGACTCAGCACAGTACTTC. Encoded protein: CASSLAASGDSAQYF.

The chain carries TRBV6-4 and TRBJ2-2; D gene unclear. Germline CDR1 is MRHNA and CDR2 is SNTAGT. This CDR3 contains 13 residues. The V and J ends lost 4 bases and 5 bases respectively, with 8 bases between them. CDR3 nucleotide sequence: TGTGCCAGCAGTGTAAGAGATACCGGGGAGCTGTTTTTT. This sequence encodes CASSVRDTGELFF.

The rearrangement uses TRBV30 and TRBJ2-1; TRBD2 agrees at 7 bases. The CDR3 has 13 residues. CDR1 is GTSNPN and CDR2 is SVGIG in the germline V gene (reference sequence). The V segment lost 2 bases and the J segment 8 bases; nucleotides outside the gene matches: 6. CDR3 region: CAWSTWTSDEQFF. As DNA, the CDR3 is TGTGCCTGGAGTACTTGGACTAGTGATGAGCAGTTCTTC.

The chain uses TRBV18 and TRBJ2-7; the D gene is possibly TRBD2 (6 bases). The length of the CDR3 is 13 residues. Germline lookup yields CDR1 KGHSH and CDR2 LQKENI. The V end lost 6 bases, the J end lost 2 bases, and 11 bases lay between the germline ends. CDR3 region: CASSRDLTYEQYF. The CDR3 coding sequence is TGTGCCAGCTCTCGGGACTTGACCTACGAGCAGTACTTC.

This clone was seen a single time. The DNA of the CDR3 is TGTGCCAGCAGCCGACTAGCGGGAGTCGGTGAGCAGTACTTC. This codes for CASSRLAGVGEQYF. The V call is TRBV28, the J call TRBJ2-7, with 12 bases aligning to TRBD2. V was pared by 6 bases and J by 7 bases, with 7 bases of the junction left unmatched. This CDR3 spans 14 amino acids. Germline V gives CDR1 MDHEN, CDR2 SYDVKM.

This chain uses TRBV11-3 with TRBJ2-3; 7 nucleotides match TRBD2. The CDR3 length is 16 residues. V lost 5 bases, J lost 4 bases, and 12 bases stayed unmatched. The germline CDR1 and CDR2 sequences are SGHNT and YENEEA. DNA of the CDR3: TGTGCCAGCAGCCTCTCTAGCGGTCAGCTCGCAGATACGCAGTATTTT. The encoded protein is CASSLSSGQLADTQYF.

V is TRBV9 and J is TRBJ2-1, with 9 bases fitting TRBD2. The trim removed 4 bases at V and 7 bases at J, leaving 12 bases unmatched. The CDR3 extends over 16 amino acids. CDR1 is SGDLS, CDR2 YYNGEE, per germline. In DNA form, the CDR3 reads TGTGCCAGCAGCCCCCGGAGCGGGAGGTCGAGAAATGAGCAGTTCTTC. Protein: CASSPRSGRSRNEQFF.

This rearrangement joins TRBV30 to TRBJ2-7, with 9 bases lining up with TRBD2. Germline V gene sequence: CDR1 GTSNPN, CDR2 SVGIG (reference sequence). The J segment lost 2 bases and the V segment lost 3 bases, leaving 5 bases of the junction unmatched. CDR3 length equals 14 residues. This chain's CDR3 is CAWSRRGGPYEQYF. CDR3 DNA sequence: TGTGCCTGGAGCAGGCGGGGGGGTCCCTACGAGCAGTACTTC. Filled out from reference TRBV30 and TRBJ2-7, the complete variable domain reads SQTIHQWPATLVQPVGSPLSLECTVEGTSNPNLYWYRQAAGRGLQLLFYSVGIGQISSEVPQNLSASRPQDRQFILSSKKLLLSDSGFYLCAWSRRGGPYEQYFGPGTRLTVT.